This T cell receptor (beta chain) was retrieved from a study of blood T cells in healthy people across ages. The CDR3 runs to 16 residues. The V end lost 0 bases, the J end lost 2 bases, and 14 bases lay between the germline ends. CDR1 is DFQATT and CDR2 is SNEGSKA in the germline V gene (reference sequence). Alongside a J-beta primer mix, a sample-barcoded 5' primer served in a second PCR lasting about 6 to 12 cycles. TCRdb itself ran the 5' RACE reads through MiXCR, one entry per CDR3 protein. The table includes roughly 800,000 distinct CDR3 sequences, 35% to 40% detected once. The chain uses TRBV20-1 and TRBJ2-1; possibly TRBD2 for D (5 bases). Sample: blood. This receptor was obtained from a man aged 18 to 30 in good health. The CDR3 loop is CSARDLEAATYNEQFF. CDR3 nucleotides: TGCAGTGCTAGAGATCTGGAGGCGGCAACCTACAATGAGCAGTTCTTC.